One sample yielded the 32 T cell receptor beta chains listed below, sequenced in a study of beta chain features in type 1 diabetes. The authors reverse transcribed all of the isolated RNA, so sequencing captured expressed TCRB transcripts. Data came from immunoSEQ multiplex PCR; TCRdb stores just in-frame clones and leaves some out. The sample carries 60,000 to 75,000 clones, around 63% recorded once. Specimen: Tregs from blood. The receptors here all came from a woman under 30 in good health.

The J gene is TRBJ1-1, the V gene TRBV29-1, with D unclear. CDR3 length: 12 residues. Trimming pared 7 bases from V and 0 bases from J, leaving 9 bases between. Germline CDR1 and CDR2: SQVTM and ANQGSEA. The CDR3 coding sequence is TGCAGCGCTGTCCTTATGAACACTGAAGCTTTCTTT. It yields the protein CSAVLMNTEAFF. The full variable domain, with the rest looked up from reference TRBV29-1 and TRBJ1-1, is SAVISQKPSRDICQRGTSLTIQCQVDSQVTMMFWYRQQPGQSLTLIATANQGSEATYESGFVIDKFPISRPNLTFSTLTVSNMSPEDSSIYLCSAVLMNTEAFFGQGTRLTVV.

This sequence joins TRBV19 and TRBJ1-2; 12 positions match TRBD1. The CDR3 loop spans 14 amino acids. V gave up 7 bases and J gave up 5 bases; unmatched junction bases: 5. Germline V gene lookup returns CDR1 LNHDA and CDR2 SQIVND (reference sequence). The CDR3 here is CASNRDRGLYGYTF. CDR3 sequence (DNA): TGTGCCAGTAACAGGGACAGGGGGCTTTATGGCTACACCTTC.

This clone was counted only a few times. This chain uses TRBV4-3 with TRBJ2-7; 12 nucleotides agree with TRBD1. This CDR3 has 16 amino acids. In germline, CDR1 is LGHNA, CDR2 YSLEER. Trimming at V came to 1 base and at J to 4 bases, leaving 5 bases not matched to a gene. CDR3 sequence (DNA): TGCGCCAGCAGCCAAGTCCCGGGACAGGGGGCTTACGAGCAGTACTTC. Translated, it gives CASSQVPGQGAYEQYF.

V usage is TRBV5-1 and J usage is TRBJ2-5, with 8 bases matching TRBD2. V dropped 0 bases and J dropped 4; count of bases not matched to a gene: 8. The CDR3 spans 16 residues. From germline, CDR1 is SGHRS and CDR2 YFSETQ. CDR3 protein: CASSLAGRAGGETQYF. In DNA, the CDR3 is TGCGCCAGCAGCTTGGCCGGGAGGGCCGGGGGAGAGACCCAGTACTTC.

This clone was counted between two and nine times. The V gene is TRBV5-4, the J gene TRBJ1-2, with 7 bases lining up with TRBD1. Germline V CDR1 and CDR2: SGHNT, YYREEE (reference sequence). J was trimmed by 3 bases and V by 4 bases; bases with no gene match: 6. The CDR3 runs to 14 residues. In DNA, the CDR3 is TGTGCCAGCAGCCTCCGGGACAGAGACTATGGCTACACCTTC. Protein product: CASSLRDRDYGYTF.

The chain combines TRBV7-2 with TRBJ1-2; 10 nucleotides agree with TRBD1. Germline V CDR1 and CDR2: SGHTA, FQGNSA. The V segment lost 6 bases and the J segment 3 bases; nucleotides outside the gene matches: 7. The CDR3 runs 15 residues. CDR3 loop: CASSPGTGADYGYTF. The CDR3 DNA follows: TGTGCCAGCAGTCCCGGGACAGGGGCCGACTATGGCTACACCTTC.

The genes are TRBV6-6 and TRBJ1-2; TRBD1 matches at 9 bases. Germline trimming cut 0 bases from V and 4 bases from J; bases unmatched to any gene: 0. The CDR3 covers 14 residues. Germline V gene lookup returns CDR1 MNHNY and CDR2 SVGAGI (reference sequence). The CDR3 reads CASSYSGQGYGYTF. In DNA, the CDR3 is TGTGCCAGCAGTTACTCGGGACAGGGCTATGGCTACACCTTC.

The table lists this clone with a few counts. The CDR3 nucleotides read TGTGCCAGCAGCTTGGGGGTCCTAGCGGGGAGGGACAATGAGCAGTTCTTC. The encoded protein is CASSLGVLAGRDNEQFF. The rearrangement links TRBV5-8 to TRBJ2-1; TRBD2 matches at 9 bases. V lost 0 bases, J lost 5 bases, and 9 bases stayed unmatched. Germline V CDR1 and CDR2: SGHTS, YDEGEE. This CDR3 has 17 amino acids.

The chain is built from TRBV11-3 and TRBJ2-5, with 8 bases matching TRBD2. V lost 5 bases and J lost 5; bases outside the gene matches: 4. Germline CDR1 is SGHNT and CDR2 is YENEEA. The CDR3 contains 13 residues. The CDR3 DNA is TGTGCCAGCAGCAGGACTAGCTGGGAGACCCAGTACTTC. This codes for CASSRTSWETQYF.

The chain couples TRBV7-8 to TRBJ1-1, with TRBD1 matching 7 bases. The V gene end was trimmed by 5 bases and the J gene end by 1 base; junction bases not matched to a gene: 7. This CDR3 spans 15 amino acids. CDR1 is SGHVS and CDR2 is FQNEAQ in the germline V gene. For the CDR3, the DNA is TGTGCCAGCAGCCGAGACAGGGTAGGGAACACTGAAGCTTTCTTT. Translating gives CASSRDRVGNTEAFF. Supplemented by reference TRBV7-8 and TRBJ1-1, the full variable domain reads GAGVSQSPRYKVAKRGQDVALRCDPISGHVSLFWYQQALGQGPEFLTYFQNEAQLDKSGLPSDRFFAERPEGSVSTLKIQRTQQEDSAVYLCASSRDRVGNTEAFFGQGTRLTVV.

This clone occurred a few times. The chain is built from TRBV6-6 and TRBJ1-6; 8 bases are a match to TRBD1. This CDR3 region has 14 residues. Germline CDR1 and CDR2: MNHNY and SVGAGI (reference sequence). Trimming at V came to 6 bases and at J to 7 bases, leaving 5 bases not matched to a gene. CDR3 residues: CASSPGQENSPLHF. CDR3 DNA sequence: TGTGCCAGCAGCCCGGGACAGGAGAATTCACCCCTCCACTTT.

CDR3 sequence: CASSIGDSLEQYF. The DNA for the CDR3 is TGTGCCAGCAGCATAGGGGACAGCCTGGAGCAGTACTTC. The rearrangement joins TRBV14 to TRBJ2-7; TRBD1 agrees at 7 bases. Trimming took 5 bases from V and 7 from J; bases not matched to a gene: 8. The CDR3 has 13 amino acids. Germline-derived CDR1 and CDR2 are SGHDN and FVKESK.

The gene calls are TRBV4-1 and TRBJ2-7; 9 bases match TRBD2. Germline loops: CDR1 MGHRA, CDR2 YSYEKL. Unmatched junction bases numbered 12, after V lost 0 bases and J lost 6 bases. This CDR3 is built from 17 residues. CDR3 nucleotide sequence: TGCGCCAGCAGCCAAGAGGGGGGGGCGGGAGGGCCCCTCGAGCAGTACTTC. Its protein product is CASSQEGGAGGPLEQYF.

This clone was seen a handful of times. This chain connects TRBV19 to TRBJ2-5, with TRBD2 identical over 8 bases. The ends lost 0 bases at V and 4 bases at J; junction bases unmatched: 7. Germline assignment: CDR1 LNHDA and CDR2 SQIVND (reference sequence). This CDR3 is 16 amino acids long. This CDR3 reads CASSIDVSGRRETQYF. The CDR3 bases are TGTGCCAGTAGTATAGATGTAAGCGGGAGACGAGAGACCCAGTACTTC.

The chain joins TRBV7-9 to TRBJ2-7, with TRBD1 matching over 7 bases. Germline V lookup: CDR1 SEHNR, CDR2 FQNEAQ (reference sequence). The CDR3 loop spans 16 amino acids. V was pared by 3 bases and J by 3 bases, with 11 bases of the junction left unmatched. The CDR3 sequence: CASSFYRGGGIYEQYF. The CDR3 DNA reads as TGTGCCAGCAGCTTCTACAGGGGCGGCGGAATCTACGAGCAGTACTTC.

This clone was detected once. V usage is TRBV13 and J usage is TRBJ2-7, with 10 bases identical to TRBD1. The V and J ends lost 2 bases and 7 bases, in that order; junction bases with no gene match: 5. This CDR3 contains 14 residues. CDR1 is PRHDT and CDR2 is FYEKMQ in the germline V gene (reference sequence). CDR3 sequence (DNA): TGTGCCAGCAGCTTAAGACAGGGGGCGGGGGAGCAGTACTTC. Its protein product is CASSLRQGAGEQYF.

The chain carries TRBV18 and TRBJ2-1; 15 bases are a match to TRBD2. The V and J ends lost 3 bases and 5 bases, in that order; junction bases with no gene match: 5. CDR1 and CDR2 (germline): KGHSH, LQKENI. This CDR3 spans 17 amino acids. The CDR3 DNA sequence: TGTGCCAGCTCACCTGGACTAGCGGGAGGGCTCGACAATGAGCAGTTCTTC. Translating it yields CASSPGLAGGLDNEQFF.

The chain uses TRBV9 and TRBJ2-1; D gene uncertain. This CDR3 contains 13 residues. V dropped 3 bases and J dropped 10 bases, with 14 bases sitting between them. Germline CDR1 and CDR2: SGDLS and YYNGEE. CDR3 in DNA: TGTGCCAGCAGCGCCCTAATGCACGGGGAGCAGTTCTTC. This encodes CASSALMHGEQFF.

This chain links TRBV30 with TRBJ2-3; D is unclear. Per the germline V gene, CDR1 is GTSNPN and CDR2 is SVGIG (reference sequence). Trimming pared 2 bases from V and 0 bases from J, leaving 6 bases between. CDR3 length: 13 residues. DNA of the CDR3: TGTGCCTGGAGTCGAGGAAGCACAGATACGCAGTATTTT. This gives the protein CAWSRGSTDTQYF.

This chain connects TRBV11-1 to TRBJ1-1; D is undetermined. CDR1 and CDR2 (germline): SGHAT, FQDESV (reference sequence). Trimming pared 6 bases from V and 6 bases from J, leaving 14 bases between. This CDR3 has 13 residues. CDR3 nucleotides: TGTGCCAGCAGGAGGGATCTAGTGGCTGAAGCTTTCTTT. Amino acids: CASRRDLVAEAFF.

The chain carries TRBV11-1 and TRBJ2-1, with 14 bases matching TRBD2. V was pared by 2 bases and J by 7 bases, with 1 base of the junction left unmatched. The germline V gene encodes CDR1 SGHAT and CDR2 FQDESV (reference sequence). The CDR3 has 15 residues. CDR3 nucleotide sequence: TGTGCCAGCAGCTTAAGGACTAGCGGGGGGAATGAGCAGTTCTTC. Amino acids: CASSLRTSGGNEQFF.

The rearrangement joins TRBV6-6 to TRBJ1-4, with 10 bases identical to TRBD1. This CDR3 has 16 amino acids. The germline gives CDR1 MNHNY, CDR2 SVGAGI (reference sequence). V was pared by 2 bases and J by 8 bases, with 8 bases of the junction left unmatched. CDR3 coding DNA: TGTGCCAGCAGTTACCGCCGGACAGGGGGTCGGGAAAAACTGTTTTTT. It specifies CASSYRRTGGREKLFF.

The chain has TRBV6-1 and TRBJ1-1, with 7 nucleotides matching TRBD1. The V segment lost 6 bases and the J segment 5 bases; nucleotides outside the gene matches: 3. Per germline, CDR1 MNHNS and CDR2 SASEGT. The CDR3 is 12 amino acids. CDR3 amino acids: CASSDRVTEAFF. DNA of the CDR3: TGTGCCAGCAGCGACAGGGTTACTGAAGCTTTCTTT.

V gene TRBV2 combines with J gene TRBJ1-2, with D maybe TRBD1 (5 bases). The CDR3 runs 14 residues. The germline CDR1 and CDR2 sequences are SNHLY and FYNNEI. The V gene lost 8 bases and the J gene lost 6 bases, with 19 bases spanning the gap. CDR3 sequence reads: CASGGTLFSNGYTF. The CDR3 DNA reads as TGTGCCAGCGGGGGGACTCTTTTTTCGAATGGCTACACCTTC.

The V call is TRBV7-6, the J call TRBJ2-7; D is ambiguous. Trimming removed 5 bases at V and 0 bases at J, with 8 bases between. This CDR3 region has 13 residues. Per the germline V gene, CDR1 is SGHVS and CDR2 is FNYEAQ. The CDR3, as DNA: TGTGCCAGCAGCGGCAGGTTCTCCTACGAGCAGTACTTC. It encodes CASSGRFSYEQYF.

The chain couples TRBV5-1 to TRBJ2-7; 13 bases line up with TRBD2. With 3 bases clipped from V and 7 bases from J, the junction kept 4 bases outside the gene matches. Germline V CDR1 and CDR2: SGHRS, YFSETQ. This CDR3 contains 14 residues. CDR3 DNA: TGCGCCAGCAGCTCACTAGCGGGGGGGCTGGAGCAGTACTTC. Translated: CASSSLAGGLEQYF.

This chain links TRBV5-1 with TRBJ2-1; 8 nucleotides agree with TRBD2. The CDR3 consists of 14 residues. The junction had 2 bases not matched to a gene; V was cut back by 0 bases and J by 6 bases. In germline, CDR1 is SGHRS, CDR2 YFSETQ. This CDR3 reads CASSLAAGGNEQFF. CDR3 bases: TGCGCCAGCAGCTTGGCCGCGGGGGGCAATGAGCAGTTCTTC. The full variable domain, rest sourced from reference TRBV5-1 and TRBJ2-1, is KAGVTQTPRYLIKTRGQQVTLSCSPISGHRSVSWYQQTPGQGLQFLFEYFSETQRNKGNFPGRFSGRQFSNSRSEMNVSTLELGDSALYLCASSLAAGGNEQFFGPGTRLTVL.

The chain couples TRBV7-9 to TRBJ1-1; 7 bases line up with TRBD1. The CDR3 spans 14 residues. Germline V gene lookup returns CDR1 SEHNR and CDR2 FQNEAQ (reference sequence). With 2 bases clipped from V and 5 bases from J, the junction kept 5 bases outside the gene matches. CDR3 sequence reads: CASSLKGGETEAFF. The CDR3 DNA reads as TGTGCCAGCAGCTTAAAAGGGGGCGAGACTGAAGCTTTCTTT. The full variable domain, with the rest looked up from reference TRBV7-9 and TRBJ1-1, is DTGVSQNPRHKITKRGQNVTFRCDPISEHNRLYWYRQTLGQGPEFLTYFQNEAQLEKSRLLSDRFSAERPKGSFSTLEIQRTEQGDSAMYLCASSLKGGETEAFFGQGTRLTVV.

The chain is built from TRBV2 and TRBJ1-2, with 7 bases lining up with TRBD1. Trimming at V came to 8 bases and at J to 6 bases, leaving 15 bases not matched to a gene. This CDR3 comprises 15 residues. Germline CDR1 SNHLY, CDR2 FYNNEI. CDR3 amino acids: CASRGQAGQTHGYTF. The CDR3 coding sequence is TGTGCCAGCCGTGGACAGGCGGGCCAGACACATGGCTACACCTTC.

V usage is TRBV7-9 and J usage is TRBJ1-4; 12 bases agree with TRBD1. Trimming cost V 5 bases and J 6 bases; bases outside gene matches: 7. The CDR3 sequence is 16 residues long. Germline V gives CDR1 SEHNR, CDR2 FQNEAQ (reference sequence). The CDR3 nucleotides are TGTGCCAGCAGCATTGGGGACAGGGGGCGAGATGAAAAACTGTTTTTT. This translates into CASSIGDRGRDEKLFF.

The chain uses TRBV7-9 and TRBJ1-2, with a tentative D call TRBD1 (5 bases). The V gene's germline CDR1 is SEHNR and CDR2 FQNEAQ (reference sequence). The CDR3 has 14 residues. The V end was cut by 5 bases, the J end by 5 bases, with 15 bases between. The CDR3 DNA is TGTGCCAGCAGCACATCACAGGTCTCATATGGCTACACCTTC. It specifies CASSTSQVSYGYTF.

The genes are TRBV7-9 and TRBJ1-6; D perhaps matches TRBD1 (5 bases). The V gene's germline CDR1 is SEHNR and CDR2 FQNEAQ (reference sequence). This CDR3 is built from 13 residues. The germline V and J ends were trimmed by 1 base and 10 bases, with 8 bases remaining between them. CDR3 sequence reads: CASSLGGDSPLHF. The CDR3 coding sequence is TGTGCCAGCAGCTTAGGGGGGGACTCACCCCTCCACTTT. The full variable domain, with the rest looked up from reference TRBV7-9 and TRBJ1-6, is DTGVSQNPRHKITKRGQNVTFRCDPISEHNRLYWYRQTLGQGPEFLTYFQNEAQLEKSRLLSDRFSAERPKGSFSTLEIQRTEQGDSAMYLCASSLGGDSPLHFGNGTRLTVT.